The 31 T cell receptor beta chains listed next were all sequenced from one sample in a study of blood T cell repertoires in COVID-19. Generated by immunoSEQ multiplex PCR, the TCRdb table keeps only in-frame clones and is missing some. Counted here are 9,000 to 10,000 clones, roughly four fifths occurring once; the ten biggest clones make up 30% to 40%. Sequencing was done on a sample of peripheral blood. The receptor set was obtained from a human donor in a cohort sampled during active COVID-19.

The chain is built from TRBV7-6 and TRBJ2-7; D is perhaps TRBD1 (5 bases). The CDR3 length is 15 residues. Germline V gene lookup returns CDR1 SGHVS and CDR2 FNYEAQ. Deletions cut 3 bases from V and 6 bases from J, with 18 bases between. CDR3 nucleotide sequence: TGTGCCAGCAGCTTTGCCCCCTCCGGACAAGGCGAGCAGTACTTC. Protein product: CASSFAPSGQGEQYF.

This clone has only one observation. The CDR3, as DNA: TGTGCCAGCAGCTTAGTCGACACGGGCTACACCTTC. As protein: CASSLVDTGYTF. The V gene is TRBV13, the J gene TRBJ1-2; D gene ambiguous. The germline V and J ends were trimmed by 1 base and 8 bases, with 8 bases remaining between them. CDR1 is PRHDT, CDR2 FYEKMQ, per germline (reference sequence). The CDR3 has 12 amino acids.

Only a few counts were recorded for this clone. The V call is TRBV7-2, the J call TRBJ2-5; weak D call: TRBD1 (6 bases). Trimming removed 5 bases from V and 5 bases from J, with 18 bases in between. Germline V gene lookup returns CDR1 SGHTA and CDR2 FQGNSA. The CDR3 is 15 amino acids. Here the CDR3 DNA reads TGTGCCAGCAGCCGGGACAACCAAGAGGGGGAGACCCAGTACTTC. This encodes CASSRDNQEGETQYF. The full variable domain, completed using reference TRBV7-2 and TRBJ2-5, is GAGVSQSPSNKVTEKGKDVELRCDPISGHTALYWYRQSLGQGLEFLIYFQGNSAPDKSGLPSDRFSAERTGGSVSTLTIQRTQQEDSAVYLCASSRDNQEGETQYFGPGTRLLVL.

The rearrangement joins TRBV2 to TRBJ2-7; tentative D call: TRBD2 (6 bases). This CDR3 contains 14 residues. CDR1 is SNHLY, CDR2 FYNNEI, per germline. Trimming took off 3 bases at V and 2 bases at J, with 11 bases between the two ends. CDR3 residues: CASSDGLPPYEQYF. The CDR3 DNA is TGTGCCAGCAGTGATGGACTACCCCCCTACGAGCAGTACTTC.

J is TRBJ2-1 and V is TRBV7-6, with TRBD2 as a possible D gene (7 bases). This CDR3 has 16 amino acids. V was clipped by 1 base and J by 8 bases, with 18 bases between them. Germline assignment: CDR1 SGHVS and CDR2 FNYEAQ. CDR3 sequence: CASSLEGGWRGHEQFF. CDR3 DNA sequence: TGTGCCAGCAGCTTAGAGGGGGGGTGGCGTGGCCATGAGCAGTTCTTC.

This chain joins TRBV19 and TRBJ2-2; 8 nucleotides align to TRBD1. The ends lost 5 bases at V and 7 bases at J; junction bases unmatched: 6. CDR3 size: 14 residues. Germline CDR1 LNHDA, CDR2 SQIVND (reference sequence). The CDR3 reads CASSYRTGHGELFF. The CDR3 nucleotides read TGTGCCAGTAGTTACCGGACAGGGCACGGGGAGCTGTTTTTT. Complete variable domain (other parts from reference TRBV19 and TRBJ2-2): DGGITQSPKYLFRKEGQNVTLSCEQNLNHDAMYWYRQDPGQGLRLIYYSQIVNDFQKGDIAEGYSVSREKKESFPLTVTSAQKNPTAFYLCASSYRTGHGELFFGEGSRLTVL.

This clone was counted once. J is TRBJ1-2 and V is TRBV4-3, with TRBD1 identical over 7 bases. V lost 0 bases to trimming and J lost 4 bases; unmatched junction nucleotides: 5. The CDR3 length is 15 residues. Germline lookup yields CDR1 LGHNA and CDR2 YSLEER. The DNA for the CDR3 is TGCGCCAGCAGCCAAGATACGACAGGGACCTATGGCTACACCTTC. Translated: CASSQDTTGTYGYTF.

The chain is built from TRBV7-9 and TRBJ2-7; 12 bases are a match to TRBD1. J gave up 5 bases and V 3 bases, and 5 bases lay outside the gene matches. There are 15 residues in the CDR3. CDR1 and CDR2 (germline): SEHNR, FQNEAQ (reference sequence). CDR3 amino acids: CASSLAGTGGNEQYF. The CDR3 bases are TGTGCCAGCAGCTTGGCCGGGACAGGGGGCAACGAGCAGTACTTC.

This clone was counted once. The rearrangement joins TRBV19 to TRBJ2-3, with D possibly TRBD2 on 6 matching bases. Trimming pared 9 bases from V and 2 bases from J, leaving 21 bases between. Looked up from germline, CDR1 is LNHDA and CDR2 is SQIVND (reference sequence). The CDR3 is 16 residues long. The CDR3 coding sequence is TGTGCCAGCTCCTTCGGGTTAATAGCGGACACAGATACGCAGTATTTT. Residues: CASSFGLIADTDTQYF.

The chain couples TRBV9 to TRBJ1-1; 8 bases are shared with TRBD1. This CDR3 has 16 amino acids. CDR1 and CDR2 from the germline V gene are SGDLS and YYNGEE. The J segment lost 4 bases and the V segment lost 0 bases, leaving 8 bases of the junction unmatched. The CDR3: CASSVAPGGEGTEAFF. Written as DNA, the CDR3 is TGTGCCAGCAGCGTAGCCCCAGGGGGCGAGGGCACTGAAGCTTTCTTT.

This chain joins TRBV5-1 and TRBJ1-1, with a possible D match to TRBD1 (6 bases). Trimming took 0 bases from V and 2 from J, leaving 8 bases between them. CDR3 length: 14 residues. Germline V gives CDR1 SGHRS, CDR2 YFSETQ. The CDR3 nucleotides read TGCGCCAGCAGCTTGGGAGGGGGAAACACTGAAGCTTTCTTT. Encoded protein: CASSLGGGNTEAFF.

The gene calls are TRBV5-1 and TRBJ1-4, with 7 bases lining up with TRBD1. Germline CDR1 reads SGHRS; CDR2 reads YFSETQ. There are 15 residues in the CDR3. V trimming: 1 base; J trimming: 6 bases; junction bases outside the gene matches: 6. The CDR3 DNA is TGCGCCAGCAGCTTGCGAGGGGGCCACGATGAAAAACTGTTTTTT. Amino acids: CASSLRGGHDEKLFF.

This chain links TRBV3-1 (or the pseudogene TRBV3-2) with TRBJ1-2; 8 bases agree with TRBD1. Germline loops: CDR1 LGHDT, CDR2 YNNKEL (reference sequence). V trimming: 2 bases; J trimming: 3 bases; junction bases outside the gene matches: 5. The CDR3 contains 15 residues. The CDR3 sequence is CASSQLDRGDYGYTF. The DNA of the CDR3 is TGTGCCAGCAGCCAACTCGACAGGGGAGACTATGGCTACACCTTC.

V gene TRBV7-2 combines with J gene TRBJ2-3, with 8 bases matching TRBD1. This CDR3 contains 15 residues. In germline, CDR1 is SGHTA, CDR2 FQGNSA. J gave up 3 bases and V 0 bases, and 2 bases lay outside the gene matches. The CDR3 region is CASSLAGQDTDTQYF. The CDR3, as DNA: TGTGCCAGCAGCTTAGCGGGACAGGATACAGATACGCAGTATTTT.

The V gene is TRBV19, the J gene TRBJ2-7; 8 bases are shared with TRBD1. This CDR3 region has 14 residues. The V segment lost 4 bases and the J segment 4 bases; nucleotides outside the gene matches: 6. The germline V gene has CDR1 LNHDA and CDR2 SQIVND (reference sequence). CDR3 bases: TGTGCCAGTAGTAGAACAGGGGGATCGTACGAGCAGTACTTC. Translated, it gives CASSRTGGSYEQYF.

The chain combines TRBV2 with TRBJ2-7; D is ambiguous. CDR1 and CDR2 from the germline V gene are SNHLY and FYNNEI. V was clipped by 5 bases and J by 1 base, with 15 bases between them. The CDR3 is 15 amino acids. The CDR3 here is CASSQSTGLSYEQYF. CDR3 DNA: TGTGCCAGCAGTCAAAGCACCGGGTTATCCTACGAGCAGTACTTC.

V and J are TRBV4-1 and TRBJ2-7, with 7 bases fitting TRBD2. The ends lost 1 base at V and 0 bases at J; junction bases unmatched: 6. The length of the CDR3 is 16 residues. Germline V lookup: CDR1 MGHRA, CDR2 YSYEKL. CDR3 nucleotides: TGCGCCAGCAGCCAAGGTGTTGAGCGGGGCTCCTACGAGCAGTACTTC. As protein: CASSQGVERGSYEQYF.

This clone was found a few times. The chain employs TRBV6-2 or TRBV6-3 and TRBJ1-5, with 9 positions matching TRBD1. Germline CDR1 and CDR2: MNHEY and SVGEGT. V lost 4 bases to trimming and J lost 2 bases; unmatched junction nucleotides: 6. There are 16 residues in the CDR3. This chain's CDR3 is CASSWTGVMGNQPQHF. For the CDR3, the DNA is TGTGCCAGCAGTTGGACAGGGGTCATGGGCAATCAGCCCCAGCATTTT.

The CDR3 DNA sequence: TGTGCCAGCAGCCAAACGAGCTACGAGCAGTACTTC. This sequence encodes CASSQTSYEQYF. The rearrangement uses TRBV28 and TRBJ2-7; D call uncertain. Trimming shortened V by 6 bases and J by 3 bases, and 9 bases separated the two germline ends. Germline V lookup: CDR1 MDHEN, CDR2 SYDVKM. The CDR3 covers 12 residues.

V and J are TRBV19 and TRBJ1-5, with a tentative D call TRBD1 (6 bases). V shed 6 bases and J shed 7 bases, with 16 bases lying between them. CDR3 length: 14 residues. Germline V gene sequence: CDR1 LNHDA, CDR2 SQIVND (reference sequence). The CDR3 sequence is CASRPLGGGQPQHF. The CDR3 DNA follows: TGTGCCAGTAGACCCCTGGGGGGGGGCCAGCCCCAGCATTTT. Full variable domain (outside the CDR3, taken from reference TRBV19 and TRBJ1-5): DGGITQSPKYLFRKEGQNVTLSCEQNLNHDAMYWYRQDPGQGLRLIYYSQIVNDFQKGDIAEGYSVSREKKESFPLTVTSAQKNPTAFYLCASRPLGGGQPQHFGDGTRLSIL.

The rearrangement joins TRBV2 to TRBJ1-5; D unclear. Germline V lookup: CDR1 SNHLY, CDR2 FYNNEI. The CDR3 sequence is 15 residues long. V was clipped by 8 bases and J by 2 bases, with 16 bases between them. Here the CDR3 reads CASRASIDGNQPQHF. In nucleotides, the CDR3 is TGTGCCAGCCGAGCGTCCATCGACGGCAATCAGCCCCAGCATTTT.

V and J are TRBV7-8 and TRBJ1-5; possibly TRBD1 for D (6 bases). The CDR3 sequence is 15 residues long. The V end was cut by 5 bases, the J end by 2 bases, with 13 bases between. The germline gives CDR1 SGHVS, CDR2 FQNEAQ. This chain's CDR3 is CASSPHRVRNQPQHF. The CDR3 nucleotides are TGTGCCAGCAGCCCACACAGGGTACGCAATCAGCCCCAGCATTTT.

The CDR3: CASSPQVVSEQYF. In DNA, the CDR3 is TGTGCCAGCAGCCCCCAGGTGGTTAGCGAGCAGTACTTC. The chain couples TRBV13 to TRBJ2-7; D is ambiguous. Trimming pared 5 bases from V and 6 bases from J, leaving 14 bases between. Germline V gives CDR1 PRHDT, CDR2 FYEKMQ (reference sequence). This CDR3 comprises 13 residues.

The V and J genes are TRBV6-5 and TRBJ1-4, with 9 bases matching TRBD1. The junction had 11 bases not matched to a gene; V was cut back by 7 bases and J by 8 bases. The CDR3 is made up of 15 amino acids. Germline CDR1 is MNHEY and CDR2 is SVGAGI. CDR3 bases: TGTGCCAGCATGCGTAACAGGGGGCGAAGGGAAAAACTGTTTTTT. This gives the protein CASMRNRGRREKLFF.

The chain joins TRBV28 to TRBJ2-7, with TRBD1 matching over 9 bases. Germline V lookup: CDR1 MDHEN, CDR2 SYDVKM. This CDR3 contains 13 residues. V was pared by 6 bases and J by 2 bases, with 2 bases of the junction left unmatched. CDR3 residues: CASRGTGTYEQYF. CDR3 DNA: TGTGCCAGCAGAGGGACAGGGACCTACGAGCAGTACTTC. The full variable domain, rest sourced from reference TRBV28 and TRBJ2-7, is DVKVTQSSRYLVKRTGEKVFLECVQDMDHENMFWYRQDPGLGLRLIYFSYDVKMKEKGDIPEGYSVSREKKERFSLILESASTNQTSMYLCASRGTGTYEQYFGPGTRLTVT.

This rearrangement joins TRBV24-1 to TRBJ1-2; 8 bases map to TRBD1. Trimming took 4 bases from V and 3 from J; bases not matched to a gene: 12. CDR3 length: 17 residues. The germline V gene has CDR1 KGHDR and CDR2 SFDVKD. The CDR3: CATSDTGTGLRDYGYTF. CDR3 in DNA: TGTGCCACCAGTGACACAGGGACAGGACTTAGAGACTATGGCTACACCTTC.

This clone was detected once. The rearrangement uses TRBV18 and TRBJ1-4; D not resolved. V lost 3 bases to trimming and J lost 5 bases, with 10 bases between them. The CDR3 spans 14 residues. In germline, CDR1 is KGHSH, CDR2 LQKENI. The CDR3 DNA sequence: TGTGCCAGCTCACCTACCGGAGTCAATGAAAAACTGTTTTTT. Translating gives CASSPTGVNEKLFF.

Remarks on this clone: The same CDR3 is also encoded by other DNA sequences in this sample. The rearrangement joins TRBV3-1 (or the pseudogene TRBV3-2) to TRBJ2-7; 8 bases are a match to TRBD1. Germline assignment: CDR1 LGHDT and CDR2 YNNKEL (reference sequence). CDR3 size: 14 residues. After removal of 4 bases from V and 4 bases from J, the junction contained 6 bases not matched to a gene. The CDR3 sequence is CASSRGQGTYEQYF. CDR3 nucleotide sequence: TGTGCCAGCAGCCGAGGACAGGGAACTTACGAGCAGTACTTC.

This clone appeared once. The chain employs TRBV5-1 and TRBJ2-7; D is possibly TRBD1 (6 bases). The CDR3 loop spans 13 amino acids. Trimming took 4 bases from V and 6 from J, leaving 14 bases between them. Looked up from germline, CDR1 is SGHRS and CDR2 is YFSETQ. The CDR3, as DNA: TGCGCCAGCAGCGGGGACACCGGAGGCGAGCAGTACTTC. Translating it yields CASSGDTGGEQYF.

The V gene is TRBV6-6, the J gene TRBJ2-5, with TRBD2 matching over 10 bases. This CDR3 comprises 16 residues. J gave up 2 bases and V 0 bases, and 3 bases lay outside the gene matches. Germline CDR1 MNHNY, CDR2 SVGAGI (reference sequence). CDR3 sequence reads: CASSYSGLADQETQYF. The CDR3 DNA reads as TGTGCCAGCAGTTACTCCGGACTAGCGGATCAAGAGACCCAGTACTTC.

This clone was seen a handful of times. The gene calls are TRBV27 and TRBJ2-2; TRBD1 aligns across 7 bases. J gave up 0 bases and V 4 bases, and 2 bases lay outside the gene matches. Germline values: CDR1 MNHEY, CDR2 SMNVEV (reference sequence). The CDR3 spans 15 residues. In nucleotides, the CDR3 is TGTGCCAGCAGTTGGACAGGCGCGAACACCGGGGAGCTGTTTTTT. This gives the protein CASSWTGANTGELFF.